This T cell receptor (beta chain) was profiled in a study of identical twins. General study results and limits: Without tracking the same donors, conclusions rested on cross-sectional statistical analysis. Within beta out-of-frame sequences, the excess sharing observed between twins was weaker. The abundant beta clonotypes from cord blood had fewer insertions, and memory repertoires had none of this.

TCRdb passed the 5' RACE reads through MiXCR, listing each CDR3 protein once. Of approximately 300,000 distinct CDR3 sequences listed, 8.5% to 9.5% are singletons. This clonotype was seen many times. The antigen is unknown. Germline CDR1 is MDHEN and CDR2 is SYDVKM. Unmatched junction bases numbered 10, after V lost 4 bases and J lost 4 bases. The CDR3 has 16 residues. These same data were also listed under a study on yellow fever vaccine responses in identical twins. As that report states: Twins reportedly appeared to share part of their vaccine T cell response while keeping part individual.

The sample was CD8+ T cells sorted from blood. The clonotype was recovered from a woman aged 18-29 years in good health. V usage is TRBV28 and J usage is TRBJ2-1; 7 bases map to TRBD2. The CDR3 DNA is TGTGCCAGCAGTTCTAGGGTTAGCGGGCTGTACAATGAGCAGTTCTTC. Translation: CASSSRVSGLYNEQFF.